A single sample gave rise to the 18 T cell receptor beta chains below, sequenced in a study of T cell changes during pregnancy in multiple sclerosis. Clones were read by immunoSEQ multiplex PCR, and TCRdb kept only the in-frame ones, dropping some. The table lists 130,000 or so clones, roughly 92% of them singletons. The starting material was peripheral blood, obtained before pregnancy. The source of these receptors is a female donor with multiple sclerosis, enrolled in a pregnancy study.

This chain uses TRBV27 with TRBJ2-7, with a possible D match to TRBD2 (7 bases). This CDR3 spans 13 amino acids. Per germline, CDR1 MNHEY and CDR2 SMNVEV (reference sequence). Trimming took 1 base from V and 5 from J, leaving 9 bases between them. CDR3 DNA: TGTGCCAGCAGTTTATGGGGGGGCCACGAGCAGTACTTC. Translating it yields CASSLWGGHEQYF.

The chain links TRBV27 to TRBJ2-7; 9 bases map to TRBD2. Per the germline V gene, CDR1 is MNHEY and CDR2 is SMNVEV (reference sequence). Trimming at V came to 3 bases and at J to 3 bases, leaving 12 bases not matched to a gene. The CDR3 length is 17 residues. In DNA, the CDR3 is TGTGCCAGCAGTTTTCAATCGGCGGGAGGGTCCCTCTACGAGCAGTACTTC. Amino acid sequence: CASSFQSAGGSLYEQYF.

This chain uses TRBV7-2 with TRBJ2-7; 11 bases agree with TRBD2. This CDR3 region has 15 residues. The germline V gene encodes CDR1 SGHTA and CDR2 FQGNSA. The V gene end was trimmed by 5 bases and the J gene end by 3 bases; junction bases not matched to a gene: 6. The CDR3 is CASSPTSGAVYEQYF. CDR3 DNA sequence: TGTGCCAGCAGCCCGACTAGCGGGGCCGTCTACGAGCAGTACTTC.

CDR3 DNA: TGTGCCAGCAGCTTGGCGGGACAGCTCACAGATACGCAGTATTTT. It specifies CASSLAGQLTDTQYF. V gene TRBV5-4 combines with J gene TRBJ2-3; 7 nucleotides align to TRBD1. V dropped 0 bases and J dropped 2; count of bases not matched to a gene: 3. The CDR3 covers 15 residues. The germline V gene encodes CDR1 SGHNT and CDR2 YYREEE (reference sequence).

The chain is built from TRBV7-3 and TRBJ2-2, with a tentative D call TRBD2 (7 bases). The CDR3 consists of 15 residues. Germline V gene lookup returns CDR1 SGHTA and CDR2 FQGTGA. Trimming removed 6 bases at V and 3 bases at J, with 14 bases between. CDR3 residues: CASSSAGGHTGELFF. In nucleotides, the CDR3 is TGTGCCAGCAGTTCCGCCGGGGGGCACACCGGGGAGCTGTTTTTT.

CDR3 DNA sequence: TGTGCCAGCAGTTACCCGAAGGAGGACGTCCATGGCTACACCTTC. It encodes CASSYPKEDVHGYTF. The rearrangement uses TRBV6-6 and TRBJ1-2, with D uncertain. The germline gives CDR1 MNHNY, CDR2 SVGAGI (reference sequence). The CDR3 loop spans 15 amino acids. V lost 2 bases and J 6 bases, leaving 16 bases between the germline ends.

V gene TRBV5-1 combines with J gene TRBJ2-1, with TRBD2 matching over 10 bases. The germline gives CDR1 SGHRS, CDR2 YFSETQ. V trimming: 0 bases; J trimming: 7 bases; junction bases outside the gene matches: 10. There are 17 residues in the CDR3. CDR3 loop: CASSLDFSGGLLNEQFF. The CDR3 coding sequence is TGCGCCAGCAGCTTGGATTTTAGCGGGGGGTTATTAAATGAGCAGTTCTTC. The full variable domain, completed using reference TRBV5-1 and TRBJ2-1, is KAGVTQTPRYLIKTRGQQVTLSCSPISGHRSVSWYQQTPGQGLQFLFEYFSETQRNKGNFPGRFSGRQFSNSRSEMNVSTLELGDSALYLCASSLDFSGGLLNEQFFGPGTRLTVL.

The gene calls are TRBV19 and TRBJ2-7; 12 bases align to TRBD2. CDR3 length: 15 amino acids. Germline trimming cut 5 bases from V and 3 bases from J; bases unmatched to any gene: 5. CDR1 and CDR2 (germline): LNHDA, SQIVND (reference sequence). The CDR3 DNA follows: TGTGCCAGTAGTGGACTAGCGGGGAAGAGCTACGAGCAGTACTTC. Amino acid sequence: CASSGLAGKSYEQYF.

This chain links TRBV7-2 with TRBJ2-1; TRBD2 matches 14 bases. CDR3 size: 15 residues. The V gene end was trimmed by 5 bases and the J gene end by 4 bases; junction bases not matched to a gene: 1. Germline loops: CDR1 SGHTA, CDR2 FQGNSA. CDR3 amino acids: CASSRTSGGYNEQFF. The CDR3 nucleotides are TGTGCCAGCAGCCGGACTAGCGGGGGGTACAATGAGCAGTTCTTC.

Of note for this clone: The junction and the germline gene differ at one end; a read error may be behind it. V and J are TRBV18 and TRBJ2-2; TRBD1 matches 9 bases. CDR3 length equals 17 residues. CDR1 and CDR2 from the germline V gene are KGHSH and LQKENI. The CDR3 reads CASSPLPGTGLTGELFF. The CDR3 region has the DNA TGTGCCAGCTCCCCACTTCCGGGGACAGGGCTAACCGGGGAGCTGTTTTTT.

V gene TRBV30 combines with J gene TRBJ2-5, with 7 bases aligning to TRBD1. The ends lost 0 bases at V and 5 bases at J; junction bases unmatched: 6. CDR1 is GTSNPN and CDR2 is SVGIG in the germline V gene (reference sequence). This CDR3 has 14 residues. The CDR3 here is CAWSVKGARETQYF. DNA for the CDR3: TGTGCCTGGAGTGTCAAGGGGGCCCGGGAGACCCAGTACTTC.

The V gene is TRBV5-6, the J gene TRBJ1-4; maybe TRBD1 (6 bases). Germline V gene data show CDR1 as SGHDT and CDR2 as YYEEEE. V lost 7 bases and J 5 bases, leaving 12 bases between the germline ends. This CDR3 region has 13 residues. CDR3 sequence: CASATGSNEKLFF. The CDR3 bases are TGTGCCAGCGCGACAGGCTCCAATGAAAAACTGTTTTTT.

The gene calls are TRBV21-1 and TRBJ2-7; the table's D call, TRBD2, was not checked against the DNA. TRBV21-1 is an annotated pseudogene. There are 17 residues in the CDR3. The CDR3, as DNA: TGTGCCAGCAGCACACTCTGGGTCGCGGGAGAGATGGGAGAGCAGTACTTC. Its translation: CASSTLWVAGEMGEQYF.

V usage is TRBV2 and J usage is TRBJ2-3; 7 nucleotides align to TRBD1. V trimming: 6 bases; J trimming: 0 bases; junction bases outside the gene matches: 3. The CDR3 loop spans 14 amino acids. CDR1 and CDR2 (germline): SNHLY, FYNNEI. The CDR3 here is CASSDRVSTDTQYF. DNA for the CDR3: TGTGCCAGCAGCGACAGGGTGAGCACAGATACGCAGTATTTT.

J is TRBJ1-6 and V is TRBV10-3; 8 nucleotides line up with TRBD1. Germline V gene sequence: CDR1 ENHRY, CDR2 SYGVKD. There are 12 residues in the CDR3. V shed 5 bases and J 12 bases; nucleotides not matched to a gene: 3. CDR3 coding DNA: TGTGCCATCAGTCCGGGACAGGAACCCCTCCACTTT. As protein: CAISPGQEPLHF.

V gene TRBV4-1 combines with J gene TRBJ1-6; D uncertain. V lost 0 bases to trimming and J lost 7 bases, with 13 bases between them. The germline CDR1 and CDR2 sequences are MGHRA and YSYEKL. The CDR3 totals 16 residues. The CDR3 DNA reads TGCGCCAGCAGCCAAGATCCGGGAATATGGAATTCACCCCTCCACTTT. The encoded protein is CASSQDPGIWNSPLHF.

This clone was observed once. The rearrangement uses TRBV7-9 and TRBJ2-3, with 8 positions matching TRBD1. Germline CDR1 and CDR2: SEHNR and FQNEAQ (reference sequence). The CDR3 loop spans 17 amino acids. V gave up 5 bases and J gave up 0 bases; unmatched junction bases: 10. The CDR3 region is CASSPRTGKGSTDTQYF. For the CDR3, the DNA is TGTGCCAGCAGCCCCAGGACAGGGAAGGGGAGCACAGATACGCAGTATTTT. The full variable domain, rest sourced from reference TRBV7-9 and TRBJ2-3, is DTGVSQNPRHKITKRGQNVTFRCDPISEHNRLYWYRQTLGQGPEFLTYFQNEAQLEKSRLLSDRFSAERPKGSFSTLEIQRTEQGDSAMYLCASSPRTGKGSTDTQYFGPGTRLTVL.

This chain joins TRBV18 and TRBJ1-2, with 7 bases lining up with TRBD1. CDR3 length equals 13 residues. V lost 3 bases and J lost 5; bases outside the gene matches: 3. Germline loops: CDR1 KGHSH, CDR2 LQKENI. The CDR3 loop reads CASSPPGQYGYTF. DNA of the CDR3: TGTGCCAGCTCACCGCCGGGACAGTATGGCTACACCTTC.